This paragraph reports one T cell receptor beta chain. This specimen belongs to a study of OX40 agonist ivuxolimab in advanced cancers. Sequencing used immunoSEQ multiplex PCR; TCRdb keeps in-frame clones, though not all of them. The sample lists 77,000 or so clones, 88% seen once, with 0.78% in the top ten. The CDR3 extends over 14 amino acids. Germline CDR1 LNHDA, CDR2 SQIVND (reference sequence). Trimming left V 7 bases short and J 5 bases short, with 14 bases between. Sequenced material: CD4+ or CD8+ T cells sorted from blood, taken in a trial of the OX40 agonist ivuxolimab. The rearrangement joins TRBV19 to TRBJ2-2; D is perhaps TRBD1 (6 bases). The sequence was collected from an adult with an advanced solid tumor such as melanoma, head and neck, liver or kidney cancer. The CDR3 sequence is CASNQLRGTGELFF. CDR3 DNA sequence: TGTGCCAGTAACCAACTCAGGGGTACCGGGGAGCTGTTTTTT.